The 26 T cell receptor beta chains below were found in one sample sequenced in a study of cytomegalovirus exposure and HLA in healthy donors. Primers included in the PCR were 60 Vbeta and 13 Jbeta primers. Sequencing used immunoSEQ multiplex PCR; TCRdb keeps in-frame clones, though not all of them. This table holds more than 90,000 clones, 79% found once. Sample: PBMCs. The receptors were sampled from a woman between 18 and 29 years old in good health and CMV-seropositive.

The CDR3 bases are TGTGCCACCAGTGGGGGGGGGCAGGGGAATCAGCCCCAGCATTTT. Translated, it gives CATSGGGQGNQPQHF. The rearrangement links TRBV15 to TRBJ1-5, with D perhaps TRBD1 (6 bases). Trimming cost V 6 bases and J 4 bases, with 16 bases left between them. The germline gives CDR1 LNHNV, CDR2 YYDKDF (reference sequence). The length of the CDR3 is 15 residues. The full variable domain, completed using reference TRBV15 and TRBJ1-5, is DAMVIQNPRYQVTQFGKPVTLSCSQTLNHNVMYWYQQKSSQAPKLLFHYYDKDFNNEADTPDNFQSRRPNTSFCFLDIRSPGLGDTAMYLCATSGGGQGNQPQHFGDGTRLSIL.

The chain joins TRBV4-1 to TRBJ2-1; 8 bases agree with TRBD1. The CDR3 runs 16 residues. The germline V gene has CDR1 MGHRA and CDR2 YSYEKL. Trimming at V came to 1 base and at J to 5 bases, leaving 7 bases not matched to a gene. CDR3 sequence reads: CASSQASRTGNNEQFF. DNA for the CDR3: TGCGCCAGCAGCCAAGCGTCTCGGACAGGGAACAATGAGCAGTTCTTC.

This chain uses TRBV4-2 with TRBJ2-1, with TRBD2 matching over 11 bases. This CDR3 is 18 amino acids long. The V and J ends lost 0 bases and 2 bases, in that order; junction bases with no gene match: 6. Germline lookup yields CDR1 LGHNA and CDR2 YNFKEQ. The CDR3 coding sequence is TGTGCCAGCAGCCAAGAGGTTAATAGCGGGAGGGCCTACAATGAGCAGTTCTTC. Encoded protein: CASSQEVNSGRAYNEQFF.

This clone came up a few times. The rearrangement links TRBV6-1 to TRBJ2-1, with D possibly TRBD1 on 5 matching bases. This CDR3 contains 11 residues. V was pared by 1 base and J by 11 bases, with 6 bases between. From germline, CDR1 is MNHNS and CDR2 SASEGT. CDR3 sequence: CASSEVDKQFF. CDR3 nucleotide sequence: TGTGCCAGCAGTGAAGTGGACAAGCAGTTCTTC.

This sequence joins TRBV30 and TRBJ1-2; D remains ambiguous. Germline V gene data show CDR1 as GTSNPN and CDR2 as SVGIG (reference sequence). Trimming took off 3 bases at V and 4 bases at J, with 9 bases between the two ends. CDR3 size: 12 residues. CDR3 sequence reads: CAWREVGYGYTF. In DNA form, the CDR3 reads TGTGCCTGGAGGGAGGTCGGCTATGGCTACACCTTC.

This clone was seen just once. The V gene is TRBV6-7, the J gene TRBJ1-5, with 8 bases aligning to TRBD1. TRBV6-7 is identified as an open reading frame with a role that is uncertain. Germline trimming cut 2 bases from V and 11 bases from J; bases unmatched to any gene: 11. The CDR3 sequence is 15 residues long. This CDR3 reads CASSYARDRSSSQHF. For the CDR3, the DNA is TGTGCCAGCAGTTACGCCCGGGACAGGTCCTCGTCCCAGCATTTT.

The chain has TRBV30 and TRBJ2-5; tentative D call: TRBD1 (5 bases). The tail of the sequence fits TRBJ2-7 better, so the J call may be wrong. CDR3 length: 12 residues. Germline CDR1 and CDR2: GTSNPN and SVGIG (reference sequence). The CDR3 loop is CAWTDSSYEQYF. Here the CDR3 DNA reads TGTGCCTGGACTGACAGTTCCTACGAGCAGTACTTC.

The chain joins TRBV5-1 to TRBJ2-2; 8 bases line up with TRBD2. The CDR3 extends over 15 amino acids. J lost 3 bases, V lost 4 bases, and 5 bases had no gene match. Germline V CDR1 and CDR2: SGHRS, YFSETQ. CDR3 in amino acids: CASSRSGGDTGELFF. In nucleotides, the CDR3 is TGCGCCAGCAGCCGATCGGGGGGGGACACCGGGGAGCTGTTTTTT.

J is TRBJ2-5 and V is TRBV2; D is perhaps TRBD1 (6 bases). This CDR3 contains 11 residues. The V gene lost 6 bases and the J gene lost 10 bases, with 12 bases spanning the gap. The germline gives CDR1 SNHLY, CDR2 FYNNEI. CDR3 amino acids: CASSVQGDQYF. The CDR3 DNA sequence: TGTGCCAGCAGCGTACAGGGTGACCAGTACTTC.

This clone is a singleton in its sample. CDR3 nucleotide sequence: TGTGCCAGCAGCTTAGTGGACAGGGACACCGGGGAGCTGTTTTTT. Amino acids: CASSLVDRDTGELFF. This chain joins TRBV7-6 and TRBJ2-2; 8 positions match TRBD1. The trim removed 1 base at V and 3 bases at J, leaving 1 base unmatched. Germline lookup yields CDR1 SGHVS and CDR2 FNYEAQ. The CDR3 sequence is 15 residues long.

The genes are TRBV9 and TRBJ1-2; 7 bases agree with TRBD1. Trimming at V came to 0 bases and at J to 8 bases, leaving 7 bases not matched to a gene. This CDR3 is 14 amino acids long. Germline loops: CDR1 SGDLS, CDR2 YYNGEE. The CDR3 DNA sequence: TGTGCCAGCAGCGTAGATGTCAGGGGGTCCGGCTACACCTTC. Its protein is CASSVDVRGSGYTF.

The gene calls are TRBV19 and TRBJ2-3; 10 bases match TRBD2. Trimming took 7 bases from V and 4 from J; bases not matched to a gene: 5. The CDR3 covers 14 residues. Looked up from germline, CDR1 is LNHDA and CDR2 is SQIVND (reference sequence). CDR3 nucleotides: TGTGCCAGTATTCTAGCGGGAGAATCAGATACGCAGTATTTT. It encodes CASILAGESDTQYF.

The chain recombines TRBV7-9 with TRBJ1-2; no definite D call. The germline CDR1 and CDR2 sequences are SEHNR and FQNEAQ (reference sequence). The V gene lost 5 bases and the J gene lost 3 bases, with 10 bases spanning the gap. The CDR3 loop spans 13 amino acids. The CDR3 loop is CASSLLGHYGYTF. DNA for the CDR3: TGTGCCAGCAGCCTTCTAGGCCACTATGGCTACACCTTC.

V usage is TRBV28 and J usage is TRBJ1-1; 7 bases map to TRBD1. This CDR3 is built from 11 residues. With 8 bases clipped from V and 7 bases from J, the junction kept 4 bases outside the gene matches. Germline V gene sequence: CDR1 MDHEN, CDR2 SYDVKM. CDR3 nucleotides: TGTGCCAGCTTCAGGGGGGTTGAAGCTTTCTTT. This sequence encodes CASFRGVEAFF.

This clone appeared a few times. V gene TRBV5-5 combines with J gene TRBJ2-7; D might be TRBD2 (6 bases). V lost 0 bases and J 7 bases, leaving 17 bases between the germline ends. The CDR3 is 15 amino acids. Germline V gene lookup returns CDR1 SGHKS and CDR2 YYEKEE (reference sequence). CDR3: CASSLGGALAGEQYF. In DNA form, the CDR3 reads TGTGCCAGCAGCTTGGGGGGCGCCCTTGCGGGGGAGCAGTACTTC.

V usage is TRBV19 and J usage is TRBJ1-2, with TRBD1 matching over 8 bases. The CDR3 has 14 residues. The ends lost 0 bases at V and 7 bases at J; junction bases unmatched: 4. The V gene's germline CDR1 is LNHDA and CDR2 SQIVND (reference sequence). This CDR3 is CASSIDTGGIGYTF. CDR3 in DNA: TGTGCCAGTAGTATAGACACAGGGGGGATTGGCTACACCTTC.

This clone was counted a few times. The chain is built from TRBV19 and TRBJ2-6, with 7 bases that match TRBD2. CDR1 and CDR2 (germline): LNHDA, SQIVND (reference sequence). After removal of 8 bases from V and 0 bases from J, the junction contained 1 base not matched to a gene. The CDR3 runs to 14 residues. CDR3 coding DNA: TGTGCCAGTCGGGACTACTCTGGGGCCAACGTCCTGACTTTC. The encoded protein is CASRDYSGANVLTF.

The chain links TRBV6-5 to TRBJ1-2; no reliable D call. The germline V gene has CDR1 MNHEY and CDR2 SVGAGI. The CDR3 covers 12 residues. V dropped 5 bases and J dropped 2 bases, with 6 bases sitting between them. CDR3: CASSRGNYGYTF. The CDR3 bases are TGTGCCAGCAGTCGTGGCAACTATGGCTACACCTTC.

CDR3 amino acids: CASSTGQGLSYEQYF. The CDR3 DNA is TGTGCCAGTAGTACCGGACAGGGCCTCTCCTACGAGCAGTACTTC. V usage is TRBV19 and J usage is TRBJ2-7, with TRBD1 identical over 8 bases. V lost 4 bases, J lost 0 bases, and 5 bases stayed unmatched. The CDR3 length is 15 residues. Germline values: CDR1 LNHDA, CDR2 SQIVND (reference sequence).

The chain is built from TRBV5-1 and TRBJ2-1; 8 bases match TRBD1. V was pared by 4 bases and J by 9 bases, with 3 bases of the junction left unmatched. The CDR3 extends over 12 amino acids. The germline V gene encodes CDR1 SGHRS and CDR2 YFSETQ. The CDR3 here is CASSPDRGEQFF. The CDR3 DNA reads TGCGCCAGCAGCCCCGACAGGGGTGAGCAGTTCTTC.

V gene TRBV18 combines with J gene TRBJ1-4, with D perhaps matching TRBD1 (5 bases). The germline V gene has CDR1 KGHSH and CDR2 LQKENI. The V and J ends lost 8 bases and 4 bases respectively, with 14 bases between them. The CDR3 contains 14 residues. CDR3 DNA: TGTGCCAGCCACACCGGGGGTGTTAATGAAAAACTGTTTTTT. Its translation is CASHTGGVNEKLFF.

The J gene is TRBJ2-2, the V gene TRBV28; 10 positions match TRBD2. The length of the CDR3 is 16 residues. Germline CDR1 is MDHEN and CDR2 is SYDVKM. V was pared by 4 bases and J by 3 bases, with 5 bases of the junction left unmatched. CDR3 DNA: TGTGCCAGCAGTTATATTCTAGCGGGAGACACCGGGGAGCTGTTTTTT. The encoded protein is CASSYILAGDTGELFF.

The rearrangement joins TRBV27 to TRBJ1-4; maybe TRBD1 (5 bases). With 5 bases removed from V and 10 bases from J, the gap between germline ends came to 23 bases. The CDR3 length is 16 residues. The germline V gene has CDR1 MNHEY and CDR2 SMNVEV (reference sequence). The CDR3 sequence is CASSDPGTDLKGKLFF. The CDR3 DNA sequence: TGTGCCAGCAGTGACCCCGGGACTGATCTGAAGGGAAAACTGTTTTTT. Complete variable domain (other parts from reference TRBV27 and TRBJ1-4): EAQVTQNPRYLITVTGKKLTVTCSQNMNHEYMSWYRQDPGLGLRQIYYSMNVEVTDKGDVPEGYKVSRKEKRNFPLILESPSPNQTSLYFCASSDPGTDLKGKLFFGSGTQLSVL.

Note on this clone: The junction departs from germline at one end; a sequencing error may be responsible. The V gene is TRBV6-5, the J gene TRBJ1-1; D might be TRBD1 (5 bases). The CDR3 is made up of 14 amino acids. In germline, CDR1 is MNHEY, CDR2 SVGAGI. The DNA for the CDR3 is TGTGCCATCAGTGAGATCGCAGGGTGGACTGAAGCTTTCTTT. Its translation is CAISEIAGWTEAFF.

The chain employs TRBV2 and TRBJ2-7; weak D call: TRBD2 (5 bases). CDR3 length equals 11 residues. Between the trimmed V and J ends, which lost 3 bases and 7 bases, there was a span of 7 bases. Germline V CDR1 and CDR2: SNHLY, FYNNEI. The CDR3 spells CASSDRGEQYF. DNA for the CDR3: TGTGCCAGCAGTGATCGGGGAGAGCAGTACTTC.

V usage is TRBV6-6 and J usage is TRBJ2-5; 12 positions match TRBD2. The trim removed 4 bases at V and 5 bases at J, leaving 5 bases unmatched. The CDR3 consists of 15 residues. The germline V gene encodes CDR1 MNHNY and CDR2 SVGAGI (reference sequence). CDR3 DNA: TGTGCCAGCAGTTTGACTAGCGGGAGATCGGAGACCCAGTACTTC. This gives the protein CASSLTSGRSETQYF.